Each of the 17 T cell receptor beta chains below was sequenced from the same sample in a study of T cell changes during pregnancy in multiple sclerosis. Only in-frame clones appear in the TCRdb table, and some are missing; sequencing was by immunoSEQ multiplex PCR. Found here are 75,000 to 100,000 clones, 90% of them singletons; the top ten hold around 0.78%. The input for sequencing was peripheral blood, taken in the second trimester of pregnancy. All receptors derive from a female donor in good health, enrolled as a control in a pregnancy study.

The count of this clone is one. The rearrangement joins TRBV5-6 to TRBJ2-7; 7 bases match TRBD2. CDR1 SGHDT and CDR2 YYEEEE come from the germline V gene. The V gene end was trimmed by 0 bases and the J gene end by 3 bases; junction bases not matched to a gene: 3. The CDR3 spans 14 residues. The CDR3 DNA reads TGTGCCAGCAGCTTGGTAGGACTAGTCTACGAGCAGTACTTC. Translated: CASSLVGLVYEQYF. Full variable domain (missing parts from reference TRBV5-6 and TRBJ2-7): DAGVTQSPTHLIKTRGQQVTLRCSPKSGHDTVSWYQQALGQGPQFIFQYYEEEERQRGNFPDRFSGHQFPNYSSELNVNALLLGDSALYLCASSLVGLVYEQYFGPGTRLTVT.

V usage is TRBV11-3 and J usage is TRBJ1-2; possibly TRBD1 for D (5 bases). The CDR3 spans 16 residues. Germline CDR1 SGHNT, CDR2 YENEEA. Deletions cut 0 bases from V and 4 bases from J, with 15 bases between. The CDR3 is CASSLEVSGVVYGYTF. Written as DNA, the CDR3 is TGTGCCAGCAGCTTAGAGGTTTCGGGGGTTGTCTATGGCTACACCTTC.

The chain joins TRBV5-1 to TRBJ2-1; tentative D call: TRBD2 (6 bases). The CDR3 is 16 residues long. V was trimmed by 0 bases and J by 5 bases, leaving 15 bases between them. Per the germline V gene, CDR1 is SGHRS and CDR2 is YFSETQ. The CDR3 coding sequence is TGCGCCAGCAGCTTGGTGGAAGGGACTGATAACAATGAGCAGTTCTTC. Protein product: CASSLVEGTDNNEQFF.

The rearrangement uses TRBV11-2 and TRBJ1-6; D gene ambiguous. CDR3 size: 15 residues. Germline V CDR1 and CDR2: SGHAT, FQNNGV. V gave up 3 bases and J gave up 8 bases, with 14 bases separating them. In DNA form, the CDR3 reads TGTGCCAGCAGCTTCCTTGCGGGCGTGGATTCACCCCTCCACTTT. Translation gives CASSFLAGVDSPLHF.

This clone has a handful of counts. J is TRBJ1-2 and V is TRBV27; D not certain. Per germline, CDR1 MNHEY and CDR2 SMNVEV (reference sequence). The length of the CDR3 is 13 residues. Trimming left V 6 bases short and J 0 bases short, with 8 bases between. Here the CDR3 reads CASRQGANYGYTF. In nucleotides, the CDR3 is TGTGCCAGCAGGCAAGGAGCTAACTATGGCTACACCTTC.

The count of this clone is one. The rearrangement joins TRBV28 to TRBJ2-2; a possible D gene is TRBD1 (5 bases). Trimming shortened V by 5 bases and J by 1 base, and 11 bases separated the two germline ends. The CDR3 is made up of 15 amino acids. Germline V lookup: CDR1 MDHEN, CDR2 SYDVKM. The CDR3 DNA reads TGTGCCAGCAGTGAGGACACCATGAACACCGGGGAGCTGTTTTTT. It specifies CASSEDTMNTGELFF.

This clone showed up just a few times. Different DNA sequences within this sample yield the same CDR3. V usage is TRBV6-1 and J usage is TRBJ2-7, with 7 bases lining up with TRBD1. Germline V gene lookup returns CDR1 MNHNS and CDR2 SASEGT. There are 12 residues in the CDR3. V trimming: 4 bases; J trimming: 3 bases; junction bases outside the gene matches: 0. The CDR3 loop is CASSGQGYEQYF. CDR3 sequence (DNA): TGTGCCAGCAGTGGACAGGGCTACGAGCAGTACTTC.

The chain carries TRBV11-2 and TRBJ2-5; D may be TRBD1 (5 bases). V was cut by 3 bases and J by 0 bases, with 8 bases left in between. The CDR3 is 14 amino acids. The germline V gene has CDR1 SGHAT and CDR2 FQNNGV. The CDR3: CASSFAGNQETQYF. CDR3 sequence (DNA): TGTGCCAGCAGCTTTGCAGGGAACCAAGAGACCCAGTACTTC.

The CDR3 is CASSRETGPPETQYF. In DNA form, the CDR3 reads TGTGCCAGCAGCCGCGAGACAGGGCCCCCAGAGACCCAGTACTTC. The V call is TRBV6-6, the J call TRBJ2-5; 7 bases are shared with TRBD1. Germline CDR1 MNHNY, CDR2 SVGAGI (reference sequence). This CDR3 comprises 15 residues. V trimming: 6 bases; J trimming: 4 bases; junction bases outside the gene matches: 11.

The chain carries TRBV5-1 and TRBJ2-1, with D tentatively TRBD2 (7 bases). Germline V lookup: CDR1 SGHRS, CDR2 YFSETQ. This CDR3 has 16 amino acids. With 2 bases removed from V and 7 bases from J, the gap between germline ends came to 19 bases. This CDR3 reads CASSFVGGGAGNEQFF. As DNA, the CDR3 is TGCGCCAGCAGCTTCGTTGGTGGGGGGGCTGGGAATGAGCAGTTCTTC.

The CDR3 DNA is TGTGCCAGCAGCACCCTCGGGGGTCCTAGCAATCAGCCCCAGCATTTT. It is translated as CASSTLGGPSNQPQHF. This sequence joins TRBV5-8 and TRBJ1-5, with D maybe TRBD1 (5 bases). The CDR3 sequence is 16 residues long. CDR1 SGHTS and CDR2 YDEGEE come from the germline V gene. V lost 4 bases and J lost 0, with 14 bases in between.

The chain links TRBV5-1 to TRBJ1-4; 9 nucleotides align to TRBD1. The CDR3 consists of 16 residues. V was clipped by 0 bases and J by 2 bases; unmatched bases: 2. Germline assignment: CDR1 SGHRS and CDR2 YFSETQ. The CDR3 loop is CASSLAGQGTNEKLFF. CDR3 in DNA: TGCGCCAGCAGCTTGGCCGGACAGGGGACTAATGAAAAACTGTTTTTT.

The chain couples TRBV7-9 to TRBJ1-6; D ambiguous. The ends were cut back, 5 bases at V and 14 bases at J, with 13 bases in the middle. The CDR3 runs 12 residues. In germline, CDR1 is SEHNR, CDR2 FQNEAQ (reference sequence). The CDR3, as DNA: TGTGCCAGCAGCCCCCTTTCTGGCACCCTCCACTTT. Protein sequence: CASSPLSGTLHF.

The rearrangement links TRBV6-5 to TRBJ1-2; D may be TRBD1 (5 bases). The CDR3 sequence is 14 residues long. CDR1 and CDR2 (germline): MNHEY, SVGAGI. The V end lost 8 bases, the J end lost 0 bases, and 13 bases lay between the germline ends. The CDR3 region has the DNA TGTGCCAGCGGGGCAGCAGCAACTAACTATGGCTACACCTTC. It is translated as CASGAAATNYGYTF.

This sequence joins TRBV13 and TRBJ1-1, with D unclear. CDR1 and CDR2 (germline): PRHDT, FYEKMQ (reference sequence). Trimming stripped 5 bases from V and 2 bases from J, with 6 bases between. The CDR3 loop spans 12 amino acids. The CDR3 DNA sequence: TGTGCCAGCAGCGCAGGAAACACTGAAGCTTTCTTT. This gives the protein CASSAGNTEAFF.

The chain is built from TRBV28 and TRBJ2-2; 8 nucleotides align to TRBD2. Losses at the gene ends were 5 bases for V and 4 bases for J; bases not matched to a gene: 9. Germline loops: CDR1 MDHEN, CDR2 SYDVKM. The CDR3 runs 16 residues. The CDR3 DNA follows: TGTGCCAGCAGTACGGGGGGGCAGGCCTCCACCGGGGAGCTGTTTTTT. It is translated as CASSTGGQASTGELFF.

V is TRBV7-6 and J is TRBJ2-5, with TRBD1 matching over 8 bases. Germline-derived CDR1 and CDR2 are SGHVS and FNYEAQ. The CDR3 sequence is 15 residues long. The junction had 6 bases not matched to a gene; V was cut back by 1 base and J by 5 bases. CDR3 sequence (DNA): TGTGCCAGCAGCTTAGGGACAGGGATAATGGAGACCCAGTACTTC. It encodes CASSLGTGIMETQYF.